These 2 T cell receptor beta chains originate from one sample sequenced in a study of PD-L1 blockade in urothelial cancer. Time point defined: peripheral blood 6 weeks after treatment start. The protocol was immunoSEQ multiplex PCR, while the TCRdb copy is restricted to in-frame clones and leaves out a portion. There are some 110,000 clones in the sample; around 93% occur only once, and 3% to 4.5% lies in the top ten. This specimen consisted of PBMCs, obtained around atezolizumab (anti-PD-L1) treatment. The receptors here all came from a man in his sixties with urothelial cancer.

J is TRBJ2-2 and V is TRBV9; 9 bases fit TRBD1. V shed 0 bases and J 6 bases; nucleotides not matched to a gene: 3. The germline V gene encodes CDR1 SGDLS and CDR2 YYNGEE. This CDR3 spans 15 amino acids. The CDR3 nucleotides read TGTGCCAGCAGCGTAGTGGGACAGGGTCCCGGGGAGCTGTTTTTT. Translated, it gives CASSVVGQGPGELFF. Based on the CDR3 plus reference TRBV9 and TRBJ2-2, the full variable domain is DSGVTQTPKHLITATGQRVTLRCSPRSGDLSVYWYQQSLDQGLQFLIQYYNGEERAKGNILERFSAQQFPDLHSELNLSSLELGDSALYFCASSVVGQGPGELFFGEGSRLTVL.

V and J are TRBV2 and TRBJ1-2; possibly TRBD1 for D (5 bases). The V gene's germline CDR1 is SNHLY and CDR2 FYNNEI. The CDR3 is made up of 12 amino acids. V dropped 10 bases and J dropped 6 bases, with 15 bases sitting between them. CDR3 sequence reads: CAIYDGGDGYTF. Here the CDR3 DNA reads TGTGCCATCTACGACGGGGGTGATGGCTACACCTTC. Drawing the rest from reference TRBV2 and TRBJ1-2, the complete variable domain is EPEVTQTPSHQVTQMGQEVILRCVPISNHLYFYWYRQILGQKVEFLVSFYNNEISEKSEIFDDQFSVERPDGSNFTLKIRSTKLEDSAMYFCAIYDGGDGYTFGSGTRLTVV.